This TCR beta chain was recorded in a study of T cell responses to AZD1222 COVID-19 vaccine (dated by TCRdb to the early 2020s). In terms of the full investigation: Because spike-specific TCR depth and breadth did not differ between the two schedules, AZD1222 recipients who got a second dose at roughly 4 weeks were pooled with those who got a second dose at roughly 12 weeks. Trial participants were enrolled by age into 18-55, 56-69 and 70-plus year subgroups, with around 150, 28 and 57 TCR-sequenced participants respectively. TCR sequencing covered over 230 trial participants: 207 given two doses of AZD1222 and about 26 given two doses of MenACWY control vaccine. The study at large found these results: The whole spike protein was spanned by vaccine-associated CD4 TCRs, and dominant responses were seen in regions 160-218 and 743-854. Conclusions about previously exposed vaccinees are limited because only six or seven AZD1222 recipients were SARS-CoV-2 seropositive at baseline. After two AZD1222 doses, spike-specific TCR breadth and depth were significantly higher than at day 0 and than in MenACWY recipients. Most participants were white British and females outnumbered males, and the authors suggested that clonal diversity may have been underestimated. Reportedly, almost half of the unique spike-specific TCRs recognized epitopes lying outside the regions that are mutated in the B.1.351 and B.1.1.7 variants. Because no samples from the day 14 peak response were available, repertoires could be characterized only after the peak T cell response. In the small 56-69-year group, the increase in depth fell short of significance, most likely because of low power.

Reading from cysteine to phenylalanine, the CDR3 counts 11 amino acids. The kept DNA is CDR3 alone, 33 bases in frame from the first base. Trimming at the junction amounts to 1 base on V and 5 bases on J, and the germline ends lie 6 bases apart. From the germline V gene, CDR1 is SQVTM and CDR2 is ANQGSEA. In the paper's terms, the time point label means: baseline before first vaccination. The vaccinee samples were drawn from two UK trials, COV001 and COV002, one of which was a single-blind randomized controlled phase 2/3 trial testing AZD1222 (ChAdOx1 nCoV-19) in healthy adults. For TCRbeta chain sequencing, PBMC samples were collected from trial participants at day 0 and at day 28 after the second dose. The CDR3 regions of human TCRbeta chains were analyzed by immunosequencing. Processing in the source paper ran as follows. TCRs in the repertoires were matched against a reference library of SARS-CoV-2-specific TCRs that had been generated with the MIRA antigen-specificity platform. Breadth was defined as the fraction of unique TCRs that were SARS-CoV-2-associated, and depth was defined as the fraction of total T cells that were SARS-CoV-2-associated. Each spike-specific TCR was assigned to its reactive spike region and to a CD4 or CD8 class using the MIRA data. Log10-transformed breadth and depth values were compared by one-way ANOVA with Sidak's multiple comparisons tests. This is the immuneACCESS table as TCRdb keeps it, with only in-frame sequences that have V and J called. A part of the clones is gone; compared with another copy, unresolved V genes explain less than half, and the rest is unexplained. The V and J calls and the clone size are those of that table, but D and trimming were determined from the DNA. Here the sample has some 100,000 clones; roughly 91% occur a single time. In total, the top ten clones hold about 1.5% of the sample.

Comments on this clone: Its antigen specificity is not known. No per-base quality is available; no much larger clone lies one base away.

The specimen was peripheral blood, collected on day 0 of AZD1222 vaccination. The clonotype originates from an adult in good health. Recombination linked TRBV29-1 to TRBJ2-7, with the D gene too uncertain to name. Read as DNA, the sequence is TGCAGCGTTGAAGCTGGGAACGAGCAGTACTTC. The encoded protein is CSVEAGNEQYF.